This TCR beta chain was captured in a study of blood T cell repertoires in COVID-19. For the study at large: Acute and convalescent COVID-19 specimens originated in the United States, Italy and Spain.

Per the original data handling: It was from reference gene primer amplification that nucleated cell counts were estimated. Assay used: immunoSEQ multiplex PCR; TCRdb lists only in-frame clones, some missing. V and J calls and clone size are as listed in that table; D and trimming were resolved from the DNA. This sample has under 150,000 clones, with about 88% found just once. Seattle patients were enrolled during active infection and followed longitudinally. This CDR3 has 16 residues. J lost 1 base, V lost 0 bases, and 5 bases had no gene match. CDR1 and CDR2 from the germline V gene are SGHNT and YYREEE (reference sequence).

Sequencing was done on a sample of peripheral blood. The sequence was obtained from a man in his sixties with COVID-19, enrolled during active disease. V usage is TRBV5-4 and J usage is TRBJ1-1; 8 bases fit TRBD1. The CDR3 region is CASSLARDRRNTEAFF. DNA of the CDR3: TGTGCCAGCAGCTTGGCAAGGGACAGGAGGAACACTGAAGCTTTCTTT.